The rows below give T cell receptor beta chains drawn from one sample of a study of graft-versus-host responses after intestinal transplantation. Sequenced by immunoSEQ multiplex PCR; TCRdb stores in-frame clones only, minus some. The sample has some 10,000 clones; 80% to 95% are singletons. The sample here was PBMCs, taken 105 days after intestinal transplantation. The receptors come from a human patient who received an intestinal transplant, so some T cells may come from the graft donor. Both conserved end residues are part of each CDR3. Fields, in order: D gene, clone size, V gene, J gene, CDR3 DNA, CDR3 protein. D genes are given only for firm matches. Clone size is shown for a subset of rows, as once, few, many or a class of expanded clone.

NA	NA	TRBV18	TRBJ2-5	TGTGCCAGCTCATGGGACATCGATGAGACCCAGTACTTC	CASSWDIDETQYF
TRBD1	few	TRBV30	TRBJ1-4	TGTGCCTGGAGTGGGGGACAGGGGACTGAAAAACTGTTTTTT	CAWSGGQGTEKLFF
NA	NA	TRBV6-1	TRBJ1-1	TGTGCCAGCAGTGAAAGGGACAACACTGAAGCTTTCTTT	CASSERDNTEAFF
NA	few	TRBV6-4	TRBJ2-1	TGTGCCAGCAGTGACTCGCGGGACTCCTACAATGAGCAGTTCTTC	CASSDSRDSYNEQFF
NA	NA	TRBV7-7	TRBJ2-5	TGTGCCAGCAGCCGGGGCAAGGGGGAGACCCAGTACTTC	CASSRGKGETQYF
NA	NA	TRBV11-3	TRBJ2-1	TGTGCCAGCAGCTTAGGGCCATGGCCACAGTTCTTC	CASSLGPWPQFF
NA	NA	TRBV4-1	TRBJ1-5	TGCGCCAGCAGCCAAGTTTTGGCAGCCAGGCAGCCCCAGCATTTT	CASSQVLAARQPQHF
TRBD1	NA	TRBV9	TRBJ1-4	TGTGCCAGCAGCGTAGGGGACAGGGGGGTCCCTAATGAAAAACTGTTTTTT	CASSVGDRGVPNEKLFF
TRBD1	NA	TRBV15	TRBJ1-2	TGTGCCACCAGCACCAGCTGGGGACAGGGCCAGTCATATGGCTACACCTTC	CATSTSWGQGQSYGYTF
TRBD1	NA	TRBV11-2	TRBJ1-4	TGTGCCAGCAGCTTAGATCCGGGGACAGGGGGCACGACTAATGAAAAACTGTTTTTT	CASSLDPGTGGTTNEKLFF
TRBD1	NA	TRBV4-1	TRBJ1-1	TGCGCCAGCAGCCAGGACGGACAGGGTTTGACTGAAGCTTTCTTT	CASSQDGQGLTEAFF
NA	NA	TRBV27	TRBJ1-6	TGTGCCAGCAGTTTATCAGCTTCGTGGGATTCACCCCTCCACTTT	CASSLSASWDSPLHF
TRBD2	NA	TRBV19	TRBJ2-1	TGTGCCAGTAGTATAGTAGCGGGGGGGGACAATGAGCAGTTCTTC	CASSIVAGGDNEQFF
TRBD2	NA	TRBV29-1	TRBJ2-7	TGCAGCGTCTCTGGGACTAGCGGGACTTCCTACGAGCAGTACTTC	CSVSGTSGTSYEQYF
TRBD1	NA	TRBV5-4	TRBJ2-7	TGTGCCAGCAGACTACAGGGGTACTACGAGCAGTACTTC	CASRLQGYYEQYF
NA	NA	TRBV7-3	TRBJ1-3	TGTGCCAGCAGCACAAGACCAGGAAACACCATATATTTT	CASSTRPGNTIYF
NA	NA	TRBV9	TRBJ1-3	TGTGCCAGCAGCGTAGCACAGGACGGCTCTGGAAACACCATATATTTT	CASSVAQDGSGNTIYF
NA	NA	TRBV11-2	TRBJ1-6	TGTGCCAGCAGCTTAGGTCCGGGCCGCTATAATTCACCCCTCCACTTT	CASSLGPGRYNSPLHF
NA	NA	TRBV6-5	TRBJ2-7	TGTGCCAGCACAGGGGCTAACCGCTCTTCCTACGAGCAGTACTTC	CASTGANRSSYEQYF
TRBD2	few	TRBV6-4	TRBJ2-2	TGTGCCAGCAGTGACACTAGCGGGGGGCCCACCGGGGAGCTGTTTTTT	CASSDTSGGPTGELFF
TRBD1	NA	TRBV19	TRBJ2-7	TGTGCCAGTAGTATAGATCTATCCGCCGGGACAGTTTCCTACGAGCAGTACTTC	CASSIDLSAGTVSYEQYF
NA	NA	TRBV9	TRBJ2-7	TGTGCCAGCAGCGTAGCATCCGGATCATTCGAGCAGTACTTC	CASSVASGSFEQYF
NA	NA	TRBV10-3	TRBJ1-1	TGTGCCATCAGACAGAACACTGAAGCTTTCTTT	CAIRQNTEAFF
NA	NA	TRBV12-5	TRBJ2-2	TGTGCTAGTGCCCCGAGGACCGCGGAGACCGGGGAGCTGTTTTTT	CASAPRTAETGELFF
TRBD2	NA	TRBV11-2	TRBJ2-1	TGTGCCAGCAGCTTAGCGGGAGGGCCGCTCAATGAGCAGTTCTTC	CASSLAGGPLNEQFF
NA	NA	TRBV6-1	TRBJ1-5	TGTGCCAGCAGTGCAGGCAGGGCCAATCAGCCCCAGCATTTT	CASSAGRANQPQHF
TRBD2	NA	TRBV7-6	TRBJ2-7	TGTGCCAGCAGCGTGTCACTAGCGCGGGCCCGGGAGCAGTACTTC	CASSVSLARAREQYF
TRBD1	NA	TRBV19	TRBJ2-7	TGTGCCAGTAGTAAATCCGGGACAGTCTCCTACGAGCAGTACTTC	CASSKSGTVSYEQYF
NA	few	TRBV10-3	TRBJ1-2	TGTGCCATCAGTGAGGGGCTGAAGTATGGCTACACCTTC	CAISEGLKYGYTF
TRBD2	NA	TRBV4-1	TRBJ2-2	TGCGCCAGCAGCCAAGATAGCGGGAGAGCCCGCACCGGGGAGCTGTTTTTT	CASSQDSGRARTGELFF